This T cell receptor (beta chain) was observed in a study of CXCR3-negative and CXCR3-positive naive CD8 T cells. The sorting of each CD8+ T cell subset was done in triplicate, at about 300,000 cells each. Naive CD8+ T cells carried a CD45RO-CCR7+CD27+CD95- phenotype. About this clonotype: Its antigen is unknown.

All TRB cDNA libraries came from 5' RACE performed with UMI labels. For each CDR3 protein, TCRdb gives one entry from its re-call of the 5' RACE reads, without DNA. This table holds some 120,000 distinct CDR3 sequences. The germline V gene encodes CDR1 SQVTM and CDR2 ANQGSEA. This CDR3 is built from 15 residues. Study findings and constraints: Naive cells, whether CXCR3-negative or CXCR3-positive, had similar TRBV-TRBJ usage, while memory cells differed. Comparison of naive cells showed more hydrophobic TRB CDR3s in CXCR3-positive than in CXCR3-negative naive cells. Sequencing showed both naive subsets with comparably high diversity, and memory CD8+ cells much lower.

This receptor was taken from a human donor in good health. Some clones in this sample may be carry-over from other donors' samples. Sequences were obtained from naive CXCR3+ CD8+ T cells from blood. Regarding subset: CD45RO-CCR7+CD27+CD95- naive CD8+ T cells expressing CXCR3 (TNR3+). V is TRBV29-1 and J is TRBJ2-5; TCRdb indicates TRBD1, and absent DNA this call remains unverified. CDR3 region: CSVDFRGRRQETQYF.